The next 8 T cell receptor beta chains were all read from a single sample in a study of T cell repertoires in cytomegalovirus infection. TCRdb ran MiXCR on the reads and lists one entry per CDR3 protein. The table has 250,000 or so distinct CDR3 sequences, approximately 10% seen once. The sample consisted of PBMCs. The receptors here all came from a human donor in good health (CMV status not recorded). Some clones in this sample may be carry-over from other donors' samples.

In this sample, this clonotype turned up a few times. The gene calls are TRBV29-1 and TRBJ2-5; D perhaps matches TRBD2 (6 bases). The CDR3 has 14 residues. Trimming took 1 base from V and 4 from J, leaving 13 bases between them. Germline V gene lookup returns CDR1 SQVTM and CDR2 ANQGSEA. The CDR3 nucleotides read TGCAGCGTTGAAGTACTAGCAACAGGAGAGACCCAGTACTTC. Translation gives CSVEVLATGETQYF.

This clonotype was observed many times. This rearrangement joins TRBV28 to TRBJ2-3; 8 positions match TRBD1. Per germline, CDR1 MDHEN and CDR2 SYDVKM. The CDR3 has 15 residues. V lost 3 bases and J lost 1; bases outside the gene matches: 3. The CDR3 DNA sequence: TGTGCCAGCAGTTTCCCAGGGGGCGGCACAGATACGCAGTATTTT. Translation: CASSFPGGGTDTQYF.

This clonotype was counted ten times or more. The junction and the germline gene differ at one end; a read error may be behind it. J is TRBJ2-1 and V is TRBV7-9; TRBD2 matches at 9 bases. The germline CDR1 and CDR2 sequences are SEHNR and FQNEAQ (reference sequence). CDR3 size: 16 residues. This CDR3 is CASSLGLADVYDEQFF. In DNA form, the CDR3 reads TGTGCCAGCAGCTTAGGACTAGCGGACGTCTACGATGAGCAGTTCTTC.

V gene TRBV18 combines with J gene TRBJ2-5; D is perhaps TRBD1 (5 bases). This CDR3 is built from 13 residues. Germline V gives CDR1 KGHSH, CDR2 LQKENI. Trimming shortened V by 0 bases and J by 5 bases, and 7 bases separated the two germline ends. CDR3 sequence reads: CASSPPGAETQYF. DNA of the CDR3: TGTGCCAGCTCACCACCAGGGGCGGAGACCCAGTACTTC.

J is TRBJ2-3 and V is TRBV12-3 or TRBV12-4; tentatively, D is TRBD2 (6 bases). This CDR3 has 16 amino acids. V lost 5 bases and J lost 0, with 15 bases in between. The CDR3 reads CASSEGDSRSTDTQYF. CDR3 DNA sequence: TGTGCCAGCAGTGAAGGGGACTCACGAAGCACAGATACGCAGTATTTT.

This clonotype was observed many times. The V call is TRBV12-3 or TRBV12-4, the J call TRBJ2-3; TRBD2 matches at 9 bases. The CDR3 extends over 15 amino acids. Losses at the gene ends were 1 base for V and 4 bases for J; bases not matched to a gene: 3. DNA of the CDR3: TGTGCCAGCAGTTTAGGTAGCGGGAGCTCAGATACGCAGTATTTT. Its translation: CASSLGSGSSDTQYF.

The rearrangement links TRBV19 to TRBJ2-3, with a weak D call TRBD1 (6 bases). The V gene lost 5 bases and the J gene lost 0 bases, with 12 bases spanning the gap. This CDR3 contains 15 residues. Germline CDR1 is LNHDA and CDR2 is SQIVND (reference sequence). DNA for the CDR3: TGTGCCAGTAGTGACCGGGACAAGAGCACAGATACGCAGTATTTT. Translated, it gives CASSDRDKSTDTQYF.

At least ten counts were recorded for this clonotype. This sequence joins TRBV12-3 or TRBV12-4 and TRBJ2-7; 9 nucleotides match TRBD1. The J segment lost 5 bases and the V segment lost 1 base, leaving 9 bases of the junction unmatched. CDR3 size: 16 residues. Here the CDR3 reads CASSLGRDRVRHEQYF. The CDR3 DNA reads TGTGCCAGCAGTTTAGGTAGGGACAGGGTGCGCCACGAGCAGTACTTC.